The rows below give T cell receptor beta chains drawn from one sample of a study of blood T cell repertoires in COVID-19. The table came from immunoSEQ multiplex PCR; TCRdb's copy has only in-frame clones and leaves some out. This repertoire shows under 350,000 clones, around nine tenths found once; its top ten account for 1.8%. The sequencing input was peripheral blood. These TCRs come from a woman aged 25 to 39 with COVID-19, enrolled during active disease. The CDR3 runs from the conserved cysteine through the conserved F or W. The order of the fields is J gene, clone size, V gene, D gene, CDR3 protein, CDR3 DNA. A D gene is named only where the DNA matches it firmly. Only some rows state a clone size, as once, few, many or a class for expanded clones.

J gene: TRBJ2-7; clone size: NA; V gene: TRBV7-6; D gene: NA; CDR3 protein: CASSFERGWAYEQYF; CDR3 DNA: TGTGCCAGCAGCTTTGAAAGAGGGTGGGCCTACGAGCAGTACTTC
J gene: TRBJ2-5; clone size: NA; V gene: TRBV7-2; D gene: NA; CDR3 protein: CASSLAGSQETQYF; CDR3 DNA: TGTGCCAGCAGCTTAGCGGGGAGCCAAGAGACCCAGTACTTC
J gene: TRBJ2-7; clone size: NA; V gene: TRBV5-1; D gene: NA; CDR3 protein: CASSLDGRGSYEQYF; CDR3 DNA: TGCGCCAGCAGCTTGGACGGGAGAGGTAGCTACGAGCAGTACTTC
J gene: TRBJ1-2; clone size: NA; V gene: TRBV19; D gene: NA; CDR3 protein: CASGGDGYTF; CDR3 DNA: TGTGCCAGTGGCGGGGATGGCTACACCTTC
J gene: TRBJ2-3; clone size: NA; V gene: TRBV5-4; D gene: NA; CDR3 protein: CASSSAGTDTQYF; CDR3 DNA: TGTGCCAGCAGCTCCGCAGGCACAGATACGCAGTATTTT
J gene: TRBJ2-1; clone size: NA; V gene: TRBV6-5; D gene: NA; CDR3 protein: CASSRGMDNEQFF; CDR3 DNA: TGTGCCAGCAGTAGAGGGATGGACAATGAGCAGTTCTTC
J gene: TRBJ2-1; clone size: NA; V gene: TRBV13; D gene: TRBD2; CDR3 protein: CASSLVAGDYNEQFF; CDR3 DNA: TGTGCCAGCAGCTTAGTAGCGGGGGACTACAATGAGCAGTTCTTC
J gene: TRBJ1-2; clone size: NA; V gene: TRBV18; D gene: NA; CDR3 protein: CASSPYTGDYGYTF; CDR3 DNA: TGTGCCAGCTCGCCCTACACGGGGGACTATGGCTACACCTTC
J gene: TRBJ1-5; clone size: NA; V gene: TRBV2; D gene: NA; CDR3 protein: CASSSHGGSNQPQHF; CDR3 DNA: TGTGCCAGCAGCTCGCACGGGGGTAGCAATCAGCCCCAGCATTTT
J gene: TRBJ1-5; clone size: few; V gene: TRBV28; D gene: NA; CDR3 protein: CASSSYTTFGAQHF; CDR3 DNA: TGTGCCAGCAGTTCGTATACAACCTTCGGAGCCCAGCATTTT
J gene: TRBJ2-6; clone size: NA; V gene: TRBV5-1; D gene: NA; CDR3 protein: CASSLGGSGANVLTF; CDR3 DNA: TGCGCCAGCAGCTTGGGAGGGTCTGGGGCCAACGTCCTGACTTTC
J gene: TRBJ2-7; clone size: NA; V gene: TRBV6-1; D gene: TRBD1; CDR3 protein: CASSDRDSYEQYF; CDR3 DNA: TGTGCCAGCAGTGACCGGGACAGCTACGAGCAGTACTTC
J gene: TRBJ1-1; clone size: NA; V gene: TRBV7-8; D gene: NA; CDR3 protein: CASSLGTANTEAFF; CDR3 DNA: TGTGCCAGCAGCTTAGGGACAGCGAACACTGAAGCTTTCTTT
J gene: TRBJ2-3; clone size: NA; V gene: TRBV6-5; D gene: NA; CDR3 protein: CASSPSDGTDTQYF; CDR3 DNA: TGTGCCAGCAGTCCTAGCGACGGCACAGATACGCAGTATTTT
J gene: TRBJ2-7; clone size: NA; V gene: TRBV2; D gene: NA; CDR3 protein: CASSERTVFYEQYF; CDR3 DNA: TGTGCCAGCAGTGAAAGGACAGTATTCTACGAGCAGTACTTC
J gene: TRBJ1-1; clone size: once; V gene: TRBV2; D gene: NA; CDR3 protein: CASSVGGNTEAFF; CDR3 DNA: TGTGCCAGCAGTGTAGGGGGGAACACTGAAGCTTTCTTT
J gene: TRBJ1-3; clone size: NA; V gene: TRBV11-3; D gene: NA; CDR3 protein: CASSFPNGNTIYF; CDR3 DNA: TGTGCCAGCAGCTTCCCCAATGGAAACACCATATATTTT